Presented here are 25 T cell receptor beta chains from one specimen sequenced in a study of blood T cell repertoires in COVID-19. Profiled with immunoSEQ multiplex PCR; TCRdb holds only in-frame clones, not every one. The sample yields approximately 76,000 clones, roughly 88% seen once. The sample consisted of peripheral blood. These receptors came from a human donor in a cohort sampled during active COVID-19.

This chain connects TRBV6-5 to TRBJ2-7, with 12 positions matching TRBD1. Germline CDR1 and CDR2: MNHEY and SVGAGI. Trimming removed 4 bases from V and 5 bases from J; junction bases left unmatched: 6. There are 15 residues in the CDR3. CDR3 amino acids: CASSSPGTGGDEQYF. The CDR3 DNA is TGTGCCAGCAGTTCCCCCGGGACAGGGGGCGACGAGCAGTACTTC.

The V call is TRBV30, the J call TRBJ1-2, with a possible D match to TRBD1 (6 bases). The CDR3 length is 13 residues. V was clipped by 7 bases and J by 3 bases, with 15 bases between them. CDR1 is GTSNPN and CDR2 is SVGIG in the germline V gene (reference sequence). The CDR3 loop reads CASSGAGDYGYTF. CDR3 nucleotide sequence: TGTGCCTCATCAGGGGCGGGGGACTATGGCTACACCTTC.

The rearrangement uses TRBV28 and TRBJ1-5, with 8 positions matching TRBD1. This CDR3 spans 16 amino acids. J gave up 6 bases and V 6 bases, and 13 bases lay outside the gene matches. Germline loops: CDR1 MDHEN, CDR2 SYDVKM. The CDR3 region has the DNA TGTGCCAGCAGCCTAGTTCAGGGGGCCGGCAGTCAGCCCCAGCATTTT. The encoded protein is CASSLVQGAGSQPQHF.

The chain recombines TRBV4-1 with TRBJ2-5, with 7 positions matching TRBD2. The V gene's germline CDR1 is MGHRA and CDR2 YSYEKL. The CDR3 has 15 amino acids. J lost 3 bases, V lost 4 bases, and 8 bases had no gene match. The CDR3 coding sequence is TGCGCCAGCAGCCCTCTAGGGACTATGAAAGAGACCCAGTACTTC. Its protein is CASSPLGTMKETQYF.

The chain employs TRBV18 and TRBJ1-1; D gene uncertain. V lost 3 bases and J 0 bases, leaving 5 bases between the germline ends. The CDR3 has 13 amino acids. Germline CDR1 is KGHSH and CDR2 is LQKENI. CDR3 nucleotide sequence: TGTGCCAGCTCACCGAGCTTGAACACTGAAGCTTTCTTT. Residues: CASSPSLNTEAFF.

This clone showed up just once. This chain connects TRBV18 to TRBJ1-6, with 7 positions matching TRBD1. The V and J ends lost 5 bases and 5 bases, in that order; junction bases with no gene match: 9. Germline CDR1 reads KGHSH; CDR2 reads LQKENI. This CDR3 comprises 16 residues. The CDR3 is CASSKTGTENNSPLHF. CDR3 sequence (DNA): TGTGCCAGCTCAAAAACGGGGACAGAAAATAATTCACCCCTCCACTTT.

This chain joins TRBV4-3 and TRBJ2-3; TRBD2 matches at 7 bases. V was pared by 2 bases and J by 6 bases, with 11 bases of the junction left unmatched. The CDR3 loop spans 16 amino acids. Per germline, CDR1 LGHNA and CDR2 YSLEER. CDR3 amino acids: CASSQLAAQGEDTQYF. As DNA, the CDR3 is TGCGCCAGCAGCCAACTAGCGGCCCAGGGAGAGGATACGCAGTATTTT.

CDR3 coding DNA: TGTGCCAGCAGCTTGGGTGGGGCAGAGAACTATGGCTACACCTTC. It translates to CASSLGGAENYGYTF. The gene calls are TRBV5-5 and TRBJ1-2; possible D gene TRBD1, 5 bases. The germline gives CDR1 SGHKS, CDR2 YYEKEE (reference sequence). V dropped 0 bases and J dropped 2 bases, with 11 bases sitting between them. The CDR3 length is 15 residues. Variable domain in full (rest from reference TRBV5-5 and TRBJ1-2): DAGVTQSPTHLIKTRGQQVTLRCSPISGHKSVSWYQQVLGQGPQFIFQYYEKEERGRGNFPDRFSARQFPNYSSELNVNALLLGDSALYLCASSLGGAENYGYTFGSGTRLTVV.

The CDR3 loop is CASSLTGQGNEKLFF. CDR3 nucleotide sequence: TGTGCCAGCAGCTTAACTGGACAGGGAAATGAAAAACTGTTTTTT. The chain joins TRBV7-3 to TRBJ1-4; TRBD1 aligns across 8 bases. Per the germline V gene, CDR1 is SGHTA and CDR2 is FQGTGA. Germline trimming cut 0 bases from V and 5 bases from J; bases unmatched to any gene: 2. The length of the CDR3 is 15 residues.

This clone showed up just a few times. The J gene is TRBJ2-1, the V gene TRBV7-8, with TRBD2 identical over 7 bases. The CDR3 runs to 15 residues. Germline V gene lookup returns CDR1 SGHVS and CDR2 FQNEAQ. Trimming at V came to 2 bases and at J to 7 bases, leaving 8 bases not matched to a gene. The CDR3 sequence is CASSLRAGAGNEQFF. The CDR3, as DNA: TGTGCCAGCAGCTTACGGGCGGGAGCAGGGAATGAGCAGTTCTTC. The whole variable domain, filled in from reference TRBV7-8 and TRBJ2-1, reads GAGVSQSPRYKVAKRGQDVALRCDPISGHVSLFWYQQALGQGPEFLTYFQNEAQLDKSGLPSDRFFAERPEGSVSTLKIQRTQQEDSAVYLCASSLRAGAGNEQFFGPGTRLTVL.

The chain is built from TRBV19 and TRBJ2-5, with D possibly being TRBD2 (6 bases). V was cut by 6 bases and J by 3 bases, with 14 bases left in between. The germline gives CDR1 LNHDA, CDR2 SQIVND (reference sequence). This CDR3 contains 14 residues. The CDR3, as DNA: TGTGCCAGTAGCATGCGGGGATGGGAAGAGACCCAGTACTTC. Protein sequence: CASSMRGWEETQYF.

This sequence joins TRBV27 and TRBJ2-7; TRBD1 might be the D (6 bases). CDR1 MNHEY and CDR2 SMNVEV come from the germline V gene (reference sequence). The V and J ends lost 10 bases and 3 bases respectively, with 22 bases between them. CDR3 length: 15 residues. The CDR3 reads CATAQGLRSFYEQYF. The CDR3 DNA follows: TGTGCCACCGCCCAGGGGCTCCGTTCGTTCTACGAGCAGTACTTC.

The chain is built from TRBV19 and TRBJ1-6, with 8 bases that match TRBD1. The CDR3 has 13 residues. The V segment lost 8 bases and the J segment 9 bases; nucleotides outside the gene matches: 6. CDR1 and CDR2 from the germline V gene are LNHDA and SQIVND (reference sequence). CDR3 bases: TGTGCCAGTTGGGACAGGAGGTTTTCACCCCTCCACTTT. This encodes CASWDRRFSPLHF.

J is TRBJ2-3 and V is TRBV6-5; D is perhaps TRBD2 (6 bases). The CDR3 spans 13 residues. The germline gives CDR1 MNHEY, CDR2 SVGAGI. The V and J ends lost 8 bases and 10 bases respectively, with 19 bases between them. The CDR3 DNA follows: TGTGCCAGCTCGCGGGACTCCTCGGCGGCGCAGTATTTT. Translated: CASSRDSSAAQYF.

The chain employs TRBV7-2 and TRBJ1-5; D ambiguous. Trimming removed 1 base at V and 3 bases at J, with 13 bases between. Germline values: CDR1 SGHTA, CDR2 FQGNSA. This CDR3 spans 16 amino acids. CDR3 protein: CASSLVLGFDNQPQHF. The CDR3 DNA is TGTGCCAGCAGCTTAGTGCTCGGGTTTGACAATCAGCCCCAGCATTTT.

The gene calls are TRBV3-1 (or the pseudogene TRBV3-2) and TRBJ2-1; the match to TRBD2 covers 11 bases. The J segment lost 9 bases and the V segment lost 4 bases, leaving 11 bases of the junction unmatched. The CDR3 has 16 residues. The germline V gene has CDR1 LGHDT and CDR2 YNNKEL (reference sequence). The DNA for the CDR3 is TGTGCCAGCAGCCCACCAACTAGCGGGGGTGATAGTGAGCAGTTCTTC. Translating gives CASSPPTSGGDSEQFF.

CDR3: CSVKRGADTQYF. CDR3 in DNA: TGCAGCGTTAAGCGGGGTGCGGATACGCAGTATTTT. The chain is built from TRBV29-1 and TRBJ2-3; TRBD2 aligns across 7 bases. The CDR3 spans 12 residues. V gave up 5 bases and J gave up 6 bases; unmatched junction bases: 5. Germline V CDR1 and CDR2: SQVTM, ANQGSEA.

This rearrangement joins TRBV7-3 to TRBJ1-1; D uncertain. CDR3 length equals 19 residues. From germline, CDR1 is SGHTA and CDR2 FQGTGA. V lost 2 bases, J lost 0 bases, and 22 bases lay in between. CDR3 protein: CASSLLKIRGPLMNTEAFF. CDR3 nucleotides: TGTGCCAGCAGCTTATTGAAAATCCGGGGTCCCCTGATGAACACTGAAGCTTTCTTT. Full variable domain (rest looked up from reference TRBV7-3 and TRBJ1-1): GAGVSQTPSNKVTEKGKYVELRCDPISGHTALYWYRQSLGQGPEFLIYFQGTGAADDSGLPNDRFFAVRPEGSVSTLKIQRTERGDSAVYLCASSLLKIRGPLMNTEAFFGQGTRLTVV.

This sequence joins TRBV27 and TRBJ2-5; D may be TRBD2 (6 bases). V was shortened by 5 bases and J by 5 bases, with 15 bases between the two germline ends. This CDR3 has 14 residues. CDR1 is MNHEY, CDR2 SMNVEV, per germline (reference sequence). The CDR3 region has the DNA TGTGCCAGCAGTGCCCGGGGGACCCGGGAGACCCAGTACTTC. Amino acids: CASSARGTRETQYF.

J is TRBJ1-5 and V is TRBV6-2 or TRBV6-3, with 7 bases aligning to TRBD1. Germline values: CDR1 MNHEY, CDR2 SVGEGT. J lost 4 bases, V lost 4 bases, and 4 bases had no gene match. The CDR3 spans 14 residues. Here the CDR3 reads CASSSQGGNQPQHF. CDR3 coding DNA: TGTGCCAGCAGTTCTCAGGGGGGAAATCAGCCCCAGCATTTT.

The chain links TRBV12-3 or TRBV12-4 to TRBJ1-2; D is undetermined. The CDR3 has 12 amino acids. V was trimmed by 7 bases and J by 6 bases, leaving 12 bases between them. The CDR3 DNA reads TGTGCCAGCACAGAGGGAAGGGATGGCTACACCTTC. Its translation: CASTEGRDGYTF.

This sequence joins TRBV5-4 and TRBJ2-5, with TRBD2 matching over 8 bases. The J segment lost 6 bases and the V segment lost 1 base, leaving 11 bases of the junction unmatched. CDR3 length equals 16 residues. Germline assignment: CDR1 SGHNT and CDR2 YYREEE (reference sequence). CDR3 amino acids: CASSLPPSGGSKTQYF. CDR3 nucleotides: TGTGCCAGCAGCTTGCCCCCATCGGGGGGGAGCAAGACCCAGTACTTC.

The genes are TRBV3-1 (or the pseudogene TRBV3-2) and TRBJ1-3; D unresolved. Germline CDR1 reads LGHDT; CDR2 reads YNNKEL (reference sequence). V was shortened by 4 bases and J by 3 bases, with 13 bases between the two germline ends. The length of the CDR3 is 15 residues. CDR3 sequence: CASSRDMGSGNTIYF. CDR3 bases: TGTGCCAGCAGCCGCGATATGGGGAGTGGAAACACCATATATTTT.

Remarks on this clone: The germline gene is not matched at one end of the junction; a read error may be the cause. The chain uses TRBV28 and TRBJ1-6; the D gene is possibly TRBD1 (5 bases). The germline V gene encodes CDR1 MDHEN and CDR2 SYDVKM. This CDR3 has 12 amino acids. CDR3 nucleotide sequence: TGTGCCAGCAGTGTAACTTGGGGCCCCTCCGGATTT. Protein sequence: CASSVTWGPSGF. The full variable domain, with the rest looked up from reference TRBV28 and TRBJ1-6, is DVKVTQSSRYLVKRTGEKVFLECVQDMDHENMFWYRQDPGLGLRLIYFSYDVKMKEKGDIPEGYSVSREKKERFSLILESASTNQTSMYLCASSVTWGPSGFGNGTRLTVT.

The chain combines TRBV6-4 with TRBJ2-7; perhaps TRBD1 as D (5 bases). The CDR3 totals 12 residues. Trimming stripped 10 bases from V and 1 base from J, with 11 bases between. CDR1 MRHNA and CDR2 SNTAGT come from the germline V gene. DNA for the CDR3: TGTGCCACGACAGAGTCATCCTACGAGCAGTACTTC. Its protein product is CATTESSYEQYF.